The following is a T cell receptor beta chain sequence with its context. The antigen is undetermined. The data originate from a study of cytomegalovirus exposure and HLA in healthy donors. Study results and caveats: In a later analysis, a missense DCLRE1C variant was linked to TCR beta V- and J-gene trimming. A later analysis reportedly found that, within productive TCRs, an Asian-associated ancestry cluster had fewer N-insertions than the mean observed across the roughly 700 donors.

The CDR3 extends over 13 amino acids. V shed 5 bases and J shed 3 bases, with 10 bases lying between them. Germline loops: CDR1 SGHTA, CDR2 FQGTGA. Amplification used 60 Vbeta primers and 13 Jbeta primers. Authors' processing steps: The count from a later analysis was some 80 million unique TCR beta chains, some 10 million of them shared. Sequencing was performed with immunoSEQ multiplex PCR; in TCRdb, only in-frame clones are kept and a portion is missing. From that table come the V and J calls and clone size; the DNA was used to work out D and trimming. The listing contains 60,000 to 65,000 clones. Material for sequencing was PBMCs. The source of this sequence is a man younger than 45 in good health and CMV-seropositive. The chain has TRBV7-3 and TRBJ1-1; D is undetermined. CDR3 sequence: CASSPDIHTEAFF. In nucleotides, the CDR3 is TGTGCCAGCAGCCCAGACATCCACACTGAAGCTTTCTTT.